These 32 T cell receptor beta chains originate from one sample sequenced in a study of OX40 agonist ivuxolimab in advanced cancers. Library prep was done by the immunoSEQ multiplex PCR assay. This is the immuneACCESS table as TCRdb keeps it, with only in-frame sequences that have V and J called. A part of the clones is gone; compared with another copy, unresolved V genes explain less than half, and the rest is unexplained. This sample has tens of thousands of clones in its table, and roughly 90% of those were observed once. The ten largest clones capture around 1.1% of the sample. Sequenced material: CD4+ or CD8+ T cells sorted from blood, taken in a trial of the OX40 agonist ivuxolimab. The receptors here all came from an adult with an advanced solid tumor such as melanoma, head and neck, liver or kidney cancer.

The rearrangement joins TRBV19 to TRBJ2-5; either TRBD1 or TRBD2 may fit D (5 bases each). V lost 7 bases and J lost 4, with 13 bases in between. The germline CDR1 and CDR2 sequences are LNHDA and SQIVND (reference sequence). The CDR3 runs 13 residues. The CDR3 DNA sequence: TGTGCCAGTAACCAGGGAGACGGAGAGACCCAGTACTTC. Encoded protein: CASNQGDGETQYF. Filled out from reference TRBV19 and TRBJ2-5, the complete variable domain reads DGGITQSPKYLFRKEGQNVTLSCEQNLNHDAMYWYRQDPGQGLRLIYYSQIVNDFQKGDIAEGYSVSREKKESFPLTVTSAQKNPTAFYLCASNQGDGETQYFGPGTRLLVL.

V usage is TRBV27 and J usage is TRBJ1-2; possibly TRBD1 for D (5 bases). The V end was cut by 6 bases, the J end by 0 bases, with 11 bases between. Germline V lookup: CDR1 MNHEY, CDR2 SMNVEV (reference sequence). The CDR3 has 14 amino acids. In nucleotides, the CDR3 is TGTGCCAGCAGAGATGACAGCTCTAACTATGGCTACACCTTC. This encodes CASRDDSSNYGYTF.

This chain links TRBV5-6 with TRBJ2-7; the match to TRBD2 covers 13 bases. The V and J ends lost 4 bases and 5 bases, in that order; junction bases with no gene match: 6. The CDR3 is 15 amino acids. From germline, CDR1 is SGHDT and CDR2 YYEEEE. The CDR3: CASSPWTSGSNEQYF. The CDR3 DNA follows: TGTGCCAGCAGCCCGTGGACTAGCGGGAGCAACGAGCAGTACTTC.

The CDR3 DNA reads as TGTGCCAGCAGTTACTCTGGCCTAGTTCTCGGTGAGCAGTTCTTC. Translating gives CASSYSGLVLGEQFF. This chain uses TRBV6-5 with TRBJ2-1; D ambiguous. The ends were cut back, 0 bases at V and 9 bases at J, with 15 bases in the middle. CDR1 MNHEY and CDR2 SVGAGI come from the germline V gene. The CDR3 covers 15 residues.

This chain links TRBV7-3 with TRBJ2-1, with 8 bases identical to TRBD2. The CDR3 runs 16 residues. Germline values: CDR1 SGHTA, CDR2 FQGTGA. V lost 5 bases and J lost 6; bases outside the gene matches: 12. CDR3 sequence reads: CASSPTGGAGVNEQFF. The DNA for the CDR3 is TGTGCCAGCAGCCCAACCGGGGGAGCGGGGGTCAATGAGCAGTTCTTC.

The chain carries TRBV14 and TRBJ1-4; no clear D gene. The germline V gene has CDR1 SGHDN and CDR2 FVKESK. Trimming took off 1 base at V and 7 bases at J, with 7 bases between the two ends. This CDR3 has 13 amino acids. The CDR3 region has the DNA TGTGCCAGCAGCCAAGGGACCGGTGAAAAACTGTTTTTT. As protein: CASSQGTGEKLFF. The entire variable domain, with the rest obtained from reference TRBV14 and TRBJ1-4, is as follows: EAGVTQFPSHSVIEKGQTVTLRCDPISGHDNLYWYRRVMGKEIKFLLHFVKESKQDESGMPNNRFLAERTGGTYSTLKVQPAELEDSGVYFCASSQGTGEKLFFGSGTQLSVL.

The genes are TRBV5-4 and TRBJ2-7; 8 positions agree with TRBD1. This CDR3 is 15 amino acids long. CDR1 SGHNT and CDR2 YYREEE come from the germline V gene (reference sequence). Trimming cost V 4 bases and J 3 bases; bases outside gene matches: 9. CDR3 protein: CASSVGQGSYYEQYF. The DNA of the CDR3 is TGTGCCAGCAGCGTCGGACAGGGTTCCTACTACGAGCAGTACTTC. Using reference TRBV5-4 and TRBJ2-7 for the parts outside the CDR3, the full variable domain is ETGVTQSPTHLIKTRGQQVTLRCSSQSGHNTVSWYQQALGQGPQFIFQYYREEENGRGNFPPRFSGLQFPNYSSELNVNALELDDSALYLCASSVGQGSYYEQYFGPGTRLTVT.

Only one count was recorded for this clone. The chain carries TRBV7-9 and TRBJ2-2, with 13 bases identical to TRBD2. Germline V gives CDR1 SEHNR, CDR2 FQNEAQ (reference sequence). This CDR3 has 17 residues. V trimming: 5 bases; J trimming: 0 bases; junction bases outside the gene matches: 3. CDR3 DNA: TGTGCCAGCAGCCGACTAGCGGGAGGCCCGAACACCGGGGAGCTGTTTTTT. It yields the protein CASSRLAGGPNTGELFF.

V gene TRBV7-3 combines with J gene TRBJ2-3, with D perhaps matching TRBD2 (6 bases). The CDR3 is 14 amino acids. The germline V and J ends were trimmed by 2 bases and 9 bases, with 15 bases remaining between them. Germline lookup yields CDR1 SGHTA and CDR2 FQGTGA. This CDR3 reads CASSLQLGGGTQYF. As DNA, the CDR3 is TGTGCCAGCAGCTTACAATTGGGAGGAGGCACGCAGTATTTT.

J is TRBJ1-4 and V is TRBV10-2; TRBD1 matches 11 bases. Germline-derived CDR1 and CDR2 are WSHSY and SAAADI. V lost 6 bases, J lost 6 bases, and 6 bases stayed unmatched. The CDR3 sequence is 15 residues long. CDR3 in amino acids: CASRDGTGGYEKLFF. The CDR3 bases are TGCGCCAGCAGGGACGGGACAGGGGGATATGAAAAACTGTTTTTT.

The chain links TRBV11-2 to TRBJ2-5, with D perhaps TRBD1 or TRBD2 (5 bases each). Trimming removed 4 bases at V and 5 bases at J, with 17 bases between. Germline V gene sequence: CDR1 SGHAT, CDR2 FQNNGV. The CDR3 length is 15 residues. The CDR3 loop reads CASSSNPGRRETQYF. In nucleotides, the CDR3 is TGTGCCAGCAGCTCAAACCCGGGACGCCGGGAGACCCAGTACTTC. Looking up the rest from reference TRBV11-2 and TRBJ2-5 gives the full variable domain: EAGVAQSPRYKIIEKRQSVAFWCNPISGHATLYWYQQILGQGPKLLIQFQNNGVVDDSQLPKDRFSAERLKGVDSTLKIQPAKLEDSAVYLCASSSNPGRRETQYFGPGTRLLVL.

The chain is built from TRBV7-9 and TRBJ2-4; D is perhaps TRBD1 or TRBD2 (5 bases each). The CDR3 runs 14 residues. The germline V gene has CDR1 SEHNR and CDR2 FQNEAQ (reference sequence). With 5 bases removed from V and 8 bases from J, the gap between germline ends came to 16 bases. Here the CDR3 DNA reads TGTGCCAGCAGCAGAAGGGCGTTGGGGGACATTCAGTACTTC. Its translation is CASSRRALGDIQYF. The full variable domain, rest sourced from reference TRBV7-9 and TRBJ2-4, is DTGVSQNPRHKITKRGQNVTFRCDPISEHNRLYWYRQTLGQGPEFLTYFQNEAQLEKSRLLSDRFSAERPKGSFSTLEIQRTEQGDSAMYLCASSRRALGDIQYFGAGTRLSVL.

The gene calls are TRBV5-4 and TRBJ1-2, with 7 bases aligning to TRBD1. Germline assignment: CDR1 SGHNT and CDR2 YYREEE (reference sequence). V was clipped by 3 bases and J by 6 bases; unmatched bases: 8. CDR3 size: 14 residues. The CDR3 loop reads CASSSRGGLNGYTF. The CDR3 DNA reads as TGTGCCAGCAGCTCCAGGGGGGGGTTGAATGGCTACACCTTC.

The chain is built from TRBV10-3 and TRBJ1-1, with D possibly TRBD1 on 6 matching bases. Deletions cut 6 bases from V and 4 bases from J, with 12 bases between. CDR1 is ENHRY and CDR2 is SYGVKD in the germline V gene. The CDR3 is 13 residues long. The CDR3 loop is CAISWEGGTEAFF. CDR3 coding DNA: TGTGCCATCAGCTGGGAGGGGGGCACTGAAGCTTTCTTT.

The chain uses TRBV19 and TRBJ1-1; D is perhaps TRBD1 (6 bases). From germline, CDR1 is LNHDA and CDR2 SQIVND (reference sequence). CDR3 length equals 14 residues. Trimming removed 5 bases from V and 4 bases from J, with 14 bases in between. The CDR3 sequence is CASSARGEGTEAFF. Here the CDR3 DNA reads TGTGCCAGTAGTGCCAGGGGCGAAGGCACTGAAGCTTTCTTT.

CDR3: CASSVTDYGYTF. The DNA for the CDR3 is TGTGCCAGCAGCGTGACAGACTATGGCTACACCTTC. The chain uses TRBV7-2 and TRBJ1-2; possibly TRBD1 for D (5 bases). Germline V gene data show CDR1 as SGHTA and CDR2 as FQGNSA. The CDR3 is 12 residues long. The ends were cut back, 5 bases at V and 3 bases at J, with 7 bases in the middle.

As DNA, the CDR3 is TGTGCCAGCAGTGAACACCTTAACTATGGCTACACCTTC. Its protein is CASSEHLNYGYTF. The chain links TRBV6-1 to TRBJ1-2; D uncertain. The germline V and J ends were trimmed by 2 bases and 1 base, with 5 bases remaining between them. Germline lookup yields CDR1 MNHNS and CDR2 SASEGT. This CDR3 has 13 residues.

The CDR3 DNA reads as TGTGCCAGCAGCCCCTGGACTAGCGGCCGCTACGAGCAGTACTTC. Translation gives CASSPWTSGRYEQYF. The V call is TRBV14, the J call TRBJ2-7; TRBD2 matches at 10 bases. CDR1 is SGHDN, CDR2 FVKESK, per germline. J gave up 3 bases and V 4 bases, and 6 bases lay outside the gene matches. This CDR3 is built from 15 residues.

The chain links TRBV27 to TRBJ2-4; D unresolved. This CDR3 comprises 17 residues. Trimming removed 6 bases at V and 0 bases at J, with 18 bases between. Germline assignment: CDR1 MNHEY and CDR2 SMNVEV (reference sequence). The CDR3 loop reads CASSPSRQELAKNIQYF. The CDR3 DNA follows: TGTGCCAGCAGCCCATCCCGGCAGGAGCTAGCCAAAAACATTCAGTACTTC.

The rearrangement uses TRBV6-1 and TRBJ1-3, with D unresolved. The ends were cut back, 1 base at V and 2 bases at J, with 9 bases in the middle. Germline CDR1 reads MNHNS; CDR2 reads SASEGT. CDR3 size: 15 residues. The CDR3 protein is CASSEGIGAGNTIYF. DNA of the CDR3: TGTGCCAGCAGTGAAGGAATCGGGGCTGGAAACACCATATATTTT.

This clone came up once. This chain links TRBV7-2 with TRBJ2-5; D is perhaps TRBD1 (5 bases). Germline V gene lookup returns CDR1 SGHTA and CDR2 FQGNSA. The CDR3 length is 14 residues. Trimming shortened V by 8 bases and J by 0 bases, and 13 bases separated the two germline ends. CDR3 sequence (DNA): TGTGCCAGCGGCCGACAGTCCTACCAAGAGACCCAGTACTTC. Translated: CASGRQSYQETQYF.

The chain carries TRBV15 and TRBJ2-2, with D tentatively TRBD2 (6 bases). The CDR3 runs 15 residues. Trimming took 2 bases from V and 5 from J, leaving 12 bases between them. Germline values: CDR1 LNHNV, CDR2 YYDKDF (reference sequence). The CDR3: CATSRPGSGTGELFF. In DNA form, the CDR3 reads TGTGCCACCAGCAGACCCGGGAGCGGGACCGGGGAGCTGTTTTTT.

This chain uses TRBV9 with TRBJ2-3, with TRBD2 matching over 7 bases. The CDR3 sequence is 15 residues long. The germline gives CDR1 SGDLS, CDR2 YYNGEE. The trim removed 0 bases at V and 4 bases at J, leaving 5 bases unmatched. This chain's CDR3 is CASSVEAGVPDTQYF. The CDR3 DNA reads TGTGCCAGCAGCGTAGAGGCGGGAGTGCCAGATACGCAGTATTTT.

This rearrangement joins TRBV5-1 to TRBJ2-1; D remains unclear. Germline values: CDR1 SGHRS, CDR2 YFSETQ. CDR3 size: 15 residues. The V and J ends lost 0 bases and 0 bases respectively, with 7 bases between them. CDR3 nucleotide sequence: TGCGCCAGCAGCTTGGGGTCGAGCTCCTACAATGAGCAGTTCTTC. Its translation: CASSLGSSSYNEQFF. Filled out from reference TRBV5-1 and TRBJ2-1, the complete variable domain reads KAGVTQTPRYLIKTRGQQVTLSCSPISGHRSVSWYQQTPGQGLQFLFEYFSETQRNKGNFPGRFSGRQFSNSRSEMNVSTLELGDSALYLCASSLGSSSYNEQFFGPGTRLTVL.

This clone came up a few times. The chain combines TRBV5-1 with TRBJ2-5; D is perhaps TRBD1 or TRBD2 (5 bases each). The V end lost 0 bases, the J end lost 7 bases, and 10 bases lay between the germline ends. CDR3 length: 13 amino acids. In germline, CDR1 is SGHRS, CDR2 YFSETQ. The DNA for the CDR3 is TGCGCCAGCAGCTTGGTCGGGGCCGGGACCCAGTACTTC. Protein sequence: CASSLVGAGTQYF.

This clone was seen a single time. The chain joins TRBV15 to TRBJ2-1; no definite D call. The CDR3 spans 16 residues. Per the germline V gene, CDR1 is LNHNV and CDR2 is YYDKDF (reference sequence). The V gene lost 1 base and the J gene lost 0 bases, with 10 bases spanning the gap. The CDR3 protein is CATSRGIATSYNEQFF. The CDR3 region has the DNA TGTGCCACCAGCAGAGGGATAGCAACCTCCTACAATGAGCAGTTCTTC.

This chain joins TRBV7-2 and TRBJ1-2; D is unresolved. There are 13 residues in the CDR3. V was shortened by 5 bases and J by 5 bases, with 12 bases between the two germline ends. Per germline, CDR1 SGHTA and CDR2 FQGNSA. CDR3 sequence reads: CASSPFQDYGYTF. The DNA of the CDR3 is TGTGCCAGCAGCCCATTCCAGGATTATGGCTACACCTTC.

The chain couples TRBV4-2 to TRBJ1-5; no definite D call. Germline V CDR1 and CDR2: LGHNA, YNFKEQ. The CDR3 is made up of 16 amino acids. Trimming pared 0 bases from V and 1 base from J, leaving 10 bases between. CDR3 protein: CASSQDGGQSNQPQHF. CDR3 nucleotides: TGTGCCAGCAGCCAAGACGGCGGGCAAAGCAATCAGCCCCAGCATTTT.

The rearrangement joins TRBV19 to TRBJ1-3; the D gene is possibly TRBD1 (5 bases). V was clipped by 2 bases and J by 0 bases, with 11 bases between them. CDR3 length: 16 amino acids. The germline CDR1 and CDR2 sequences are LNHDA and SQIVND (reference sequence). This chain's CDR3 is CASSITGHLSGNTIYF. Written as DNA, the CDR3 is TGTGCCAGTAGTATAACCGGACACCTCTCTGGAAACACCATATATTTT.

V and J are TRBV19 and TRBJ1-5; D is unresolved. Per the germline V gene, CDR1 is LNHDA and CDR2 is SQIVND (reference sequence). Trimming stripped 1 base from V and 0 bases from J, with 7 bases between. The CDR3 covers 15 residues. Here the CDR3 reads CASSIGSVSNQPQHF. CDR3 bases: TGTGCCAGTAGTATAGGATCAGTTAGCAATCAGCCCCAGCATTTT.

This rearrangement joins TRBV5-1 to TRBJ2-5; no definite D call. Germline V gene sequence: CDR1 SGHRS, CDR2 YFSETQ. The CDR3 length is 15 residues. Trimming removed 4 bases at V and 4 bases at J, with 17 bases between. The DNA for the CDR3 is TGCGCCAGCAGCACTGGCTGGCAGTTCGGAGAGACCCAGTACTTC. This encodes CASSTGWQFGETQYF. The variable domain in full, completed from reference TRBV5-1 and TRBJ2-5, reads KAGVTQTPRYLIKTRGQQVTLSCSPISGHRSVSWYQQTPGQGLQFLFEYFSETQRNKGNFPGRFSGRQFSNSRSEMNVSTLELGDSALYLCASSTGWQFGETQYFGPGTRLLVL.

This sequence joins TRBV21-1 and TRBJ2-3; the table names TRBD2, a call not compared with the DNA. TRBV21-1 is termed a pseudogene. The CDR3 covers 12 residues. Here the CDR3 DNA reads TGTGCCAGCAGCCAACTCGCAGATACGCAGTATTTT. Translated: CASSQLADTQYF.